These 14 T cell receptor beta chains were all obtained from the same sample, sequenced in a study of PD-L1 blockade in urothelial cancer. Time point in this sample: peripheral blood 6 weeks after treatment start. TCRdb's table, derived via immunoSEQ multiplex PCR, lists solely in-frame clones and lacks some. The table shows about 40,000 clones, with approximately 84% occurring only once. The specimen comprised PBMCs, sampled around atezolizumab (anti-PD-L1) treatment. These receptors all stem from a man aged 35 to 55 with urothelial cancer.

This clone appeared a few times. This rearrangement joins TRBV27 to TRBJ2-3; D is perhaps TRBD1 (6 bases). Germline V gene sequence: CDR1 MNHEY, CDR2 SMNVEV (reference sequence). This CDR3 is 15 amino acids long. V was shortened by 1 base and J by 4 bases, with 12 bases between the two germline ends. CDR3 in amino acids: CASSLYWGQSDTQYF. CDR3 bases: TGTGCCAGCAGTTTATATTGGGGGCAATCAGATACGCAGTATTTT.

V gene TRBV7-2 combines with J gene TRBJ2-3, with 8 bases that match TRBD2. V lost 1 base, J lost 4 bases, and 7 bases stayed unmatched. CDR1 and CDR2 from the germline V gene are SGHTA and FQGNSA. This CDR3 is built from 16 residues. CDR3 coding DNA: TGTGCCAGCAGCTTAGGAGCGGGAGCAGGGTCAGATACGCAGTATTTT. As protein: CASSLGAGAGSDTQYF.

The chain employs TRBV28 and TRBJ1-5; D gene ambiguous. The CDR3 contains 12 residues. Looked up from germline, CDR1 is MDHEN and CDR2 is SYDVKM. Deletions cut 6 bases from V and 7 bases from J, with 10 bases between. DNA of the CDR3: TGTGCCAGCAGGCGACCGGGGCAGCCCCAGCATTTT. Its protein is CASRRPGQPQHF.

The chain carries TRBV7-2 and TRBJ2-6; D remains ambiguous. There are 15 residues in the CDR3. V was clipped by 0 bases and J by 0 bases, with 3 bases between them. CDR1 is SGHTA, CDR2 FQGNSA, per germline. The CDR3 sequence is CASSLARSGANVLTF. The CDR3 DNA sequence: TGTGCCAGCAGCTTAGCCCGCTCTGGGGCCAACGTCCTGACTTTC.

This chain links TRBV30 with TRBJ2-7, with TRBD1 as a possible D gene (5 bases). Trimming cost V 3 bases and J 0 bases, with 21 bases left between them. The CDR3 is made up of 17 amino acids. CDR1 and CDR2 (germline): GTSNPN, SVGIG (reference sequence). CDR3 amino acids: CAWRPTPPQGSSYEQYF. Written as DNA, the CDR3 is TGTGCCTGGAGACCAACCCCACCCCAGGGAAGCTCCTACGAGCAGTACTTC.

The rearrangement links TRBV4-3 to TRBJ1-1; no clear D. The V end was cut by 2 bases, the J end by 1 base, with 8 bases between. The CDR3 extends over 14 amino acids. Germline loops: CDR1 LGHNA, CDR2 YSLEER. CDR3 loop: CASSQTFGNTEAFF. As DNA, the CDR3 is TGCGCCAGCAGCCAAACGTTCGGGAACACTGAAGCTTTCTTT.

The V gene is TRBV7-2, the J gene TRBJ2-7; the D gene is possibly TRBD1 (6 bases). The length of the CDR3 is 15 residues. V lost 6 bases and J 0 bases, leaving 15 bases between the germline ends. Germline V lookup: CDR1 SGHTA, CDR2 FQGNSA. CDR3 sequence: CASRGLTGPSYEQYF. The CDR3 region has the DNA TGTGCCAGCAGAGGCCTCACAGGGCCCTCCTACGAGCAGTACTTC.

The V gene is TRBV11-2, the J gene TRBJ2-7; D is undetermined. In germline, CDR1 is SGHAT, CDR2 FQNNGV. The ends were cut back, 0 bases at V and 0 bases at J, with 6 bases in the middle. This CDR3 is 14 amino acids long. The CDR3: CASSLDQVSYEQYF. CDR3 DNA: TGTGCCAGCAGCTTAGACCAGGTCTCCTACGAGCAGTACTTC.

The chain uses TRBV4-3 and TRBJ2-3; 8 positions agree with TRBD1. Trimming removed 2 bases from V and 1 base from J; junction bases left unmatched: 5. Per germline, CDR1 LGHNA and CDR2 YSLEER. The CDR3 spans 16 residues. DNA of the CDR3: TGCGCCAGCAGCCAAAGCTCGGGACAGGGCACAGATACGCAGTATTTT. It specifies CASSQSSGQGTDTQYF.

This clone was detected only a few times. The rearrangement links TRBV30 to TRBJ1-5, with D unclear. Germline lookup yields CDR1 GTSNPN and CDR2 SVGIG (reference sequence). The CDR3 runs 13 residues. Between the trimmed V and J ends, which lost 5 bases and 2 bases, there was a span of 10 bases. CDR3 in DNA: TGTGCCTGGGGAGTGAGGGGCAATCAGCCCCAGCATTTT. Translating gives CAWGVRGNQPQHF.

This chain connects TRBV2 to TRBJ1-1; 10 bases are shared with TRBD1. CDR1 is SNHLY and CDR2 is FYNNEI in the germline V gene. The junction had 10 bases not matched to a gene; V was cut back by 2 bases and J by 4 bases. The CDR3 runs 17 residues. Here the CDR3 DNA reads TGTGCCAGCAGTGAATCGGGACAGGGGTCCCCAGGCACTGAAGCTTTCTTT. It yields the protein CASSESGQGSPGTEAFF.

The chain has TRBV6-5 and TRBJ1-4, with D possibly matching TRBD1 (5 bases). CDR1 and CDR2 from the germline V gene are MNHEY and SVGAGI. V was trimmed by 5 bases and J by 8 bases, leaving 18 bases between them. The length of the CDR3 is 15 residues. CDR3 coding DNA: TGTGCCAGCAGTATGGGGGGAGGGGTGAGGGAAAAACTGTTTTTT. This codes for CASSMGGGVREKLFF.

This chain joins TRBV2 and TRBJ2-7; TRBD1 agrees at 7 bases. The CDR3 runs 13 residues. J was trimmed by 0 bases and V by 10 bases; bases with no gene match: 6. CDR1 is SNHLY, CDR2 FYNNEI, per germline. Here the CDR3 reads CATRQGLSYEQYF. Here the CDR3 DNA reads TGTGCCACCAGACAGGGCCTCTCCTACGAGCAGTACTTC.

The chain has TRBV7-9 and TRBJ2-1; D unresolved. CDR3 length: 15 amino acids. V lost 1 base to trimming and J lost 4 bases, with 11 bases between them. Germline V gives CDR1 SEHNR, CDR2 FQNEAQ (reference sequence). The CDR3 nucleotides are TGTGCCAGCAGCTTAGTCCTAAAGAGATACAATGAGCAGTTCTTC. It specifies CASSLVLKRYNEQFF.